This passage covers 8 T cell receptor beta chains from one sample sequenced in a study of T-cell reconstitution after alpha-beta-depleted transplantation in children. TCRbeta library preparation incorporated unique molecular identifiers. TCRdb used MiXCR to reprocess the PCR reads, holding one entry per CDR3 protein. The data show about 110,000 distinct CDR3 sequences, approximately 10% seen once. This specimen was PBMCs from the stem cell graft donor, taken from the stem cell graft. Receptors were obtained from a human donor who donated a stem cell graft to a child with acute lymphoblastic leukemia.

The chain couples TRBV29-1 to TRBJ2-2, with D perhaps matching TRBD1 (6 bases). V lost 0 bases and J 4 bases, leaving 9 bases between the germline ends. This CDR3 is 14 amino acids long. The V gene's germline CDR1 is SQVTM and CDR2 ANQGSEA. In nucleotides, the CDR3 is TGCAGCGTTGAAGAGGGGGCGGTCACCGGGGAGCTGTTTTTT. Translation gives CSVEEGAVTGELFF.

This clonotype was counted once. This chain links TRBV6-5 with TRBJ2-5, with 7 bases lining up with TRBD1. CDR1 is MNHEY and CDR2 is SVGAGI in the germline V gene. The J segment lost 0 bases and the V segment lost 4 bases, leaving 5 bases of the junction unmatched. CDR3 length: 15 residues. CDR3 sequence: CASSWTTGDQETQYF. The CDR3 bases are TGTGCCAGCAGTTGGACAACAGGGGACCAAGAGACCCAGTACTTC.

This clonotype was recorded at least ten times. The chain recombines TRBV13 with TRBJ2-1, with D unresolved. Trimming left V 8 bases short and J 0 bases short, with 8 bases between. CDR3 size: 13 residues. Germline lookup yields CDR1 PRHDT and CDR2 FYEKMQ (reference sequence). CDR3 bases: TGTGCCAGCGGCGTGAGCTCCTACAATGAGCAGTTCTTC. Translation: CASGVSSYNEQFF.

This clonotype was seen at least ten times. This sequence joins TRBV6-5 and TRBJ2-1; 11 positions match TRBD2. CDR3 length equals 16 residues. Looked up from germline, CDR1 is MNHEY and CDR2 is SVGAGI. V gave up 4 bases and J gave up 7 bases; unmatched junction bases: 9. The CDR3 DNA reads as TGTGCCAGCAGTTTCTCTCTAGCGGGAGGTTTGAATGAGCAGTTCTTC. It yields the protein CASSFSLAGGLNEQFF.

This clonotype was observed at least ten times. The CDR3 region has the DNA TGTGCCAGCATCAACCCCTCCCCTTCCAGAAATGAGCAGTTCTTC. The encoded protein is CASINPSPSRNEQFF. The gene calls are TRBV6-2 or TRBV6-3 and TRBJ2-1; D remains unclear. Germline loops: CDR1 MNHEY, CDR2 SVGEGT. V lost 7 bases to trimming and J lost 7 bases, with 20 bases between them. This CDR3 has 15 amino acids.

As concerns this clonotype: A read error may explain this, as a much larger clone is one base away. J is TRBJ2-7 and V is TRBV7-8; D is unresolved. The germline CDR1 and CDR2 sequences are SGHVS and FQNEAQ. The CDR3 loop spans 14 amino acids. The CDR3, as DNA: TGTGCCAGCAGCTTAGTCGAGAATTCCTACCAGCAGTACTTC. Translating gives CASSLVENSYQQYF.

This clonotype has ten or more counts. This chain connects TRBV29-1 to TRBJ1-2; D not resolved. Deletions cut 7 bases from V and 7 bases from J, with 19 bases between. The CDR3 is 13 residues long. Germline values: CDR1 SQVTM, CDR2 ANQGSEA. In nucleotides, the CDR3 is TGCAGCGCCCAATCCGGGGTTGGTGCTGGCTACACCTTC. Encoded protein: CSAQSGVGAGYTF.

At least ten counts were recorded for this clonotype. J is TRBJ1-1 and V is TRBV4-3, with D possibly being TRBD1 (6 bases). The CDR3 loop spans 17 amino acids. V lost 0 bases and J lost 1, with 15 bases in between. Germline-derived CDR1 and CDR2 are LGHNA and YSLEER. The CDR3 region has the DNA TGCGCCAGCAGCCAAGATAGGATCAGGGGTGGGAACACTGAAGCTTTCTTT. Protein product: CASSQDRIRGGNTEAFF.